This record covers a single TCR beta chain. This clone came up a few times. What this receptor recognizes is not known. Qualities for individual bases were not recorded, and no much larger clone is one base off. The tumors sampled were post-treatment primary, local recurrence and metastasis specimens taken from patients with a poor prognosis. The ImmunoSEQ Assay (Adaptive Biotechnologies) was used to immunosequence the CDR3 regions of the TCR beta chain. Regarding the original processing steps: TCRB rearrangements, read counts, read proportions and gene usage were exported through the ImmunoSEQ Analyzer platform. T-cell clonality was calculated from productive rearrangements as 1 minus Pielou's evenness. In the clonal space homeostasis analysis, clonotypes were grouped as rare, small, medium, large or hyperexpanded (0.01 to 1 of the repertoire). TCR productive clonality was compared across immune clusters C1, C2 and C3 using the Wilcoxon rank sum test. TCRdb holds this immuneACCESS table with in-frame rearrangements only. Some clones are missing; in checked studies, unresolved V genes explain under half, and the rest has no known cause. V and J calls and clone size are copied from that table; D and trimming were computed from the DNA. Within this sample are around 2,200 clones, with approximately 70% of them counted one time only. In total, the top ten clones hold over 10% of the sample.

This sample was taken from a study of the immune and genomic landscape of osteosarcoma (dated by TCRdb to between 2020 and 2021). Broadly, across the study: The overall cohort comprised under 55 pediatric and adult patients with high-grade osteosarcoma, with a median age at diagnosis of approximately 27 years (range about 5-81). The cohort was enriched for poor-risk disease, as unfavorable pathologic response to standard therapy was shown in roughly 74% of the cohort and approximately 69% of the cohort were deceased. In the overall cohort, roughly 60% of patients were male, and localized disease at diagnosis was presented by about 80% of patients. To define immunogenic potential, the study profiled osteosarcoma specimens using whole genome, RNA and T-cell receptor sequencing, along with immunohistochemistry and reverse phase protein arrays. The osteosarcoma immunogenomic landscape was characterized by integrating TCR sequencing results with transcriptome, protein array and immunostaining data. The goal of the study was to explain why immune checkpoint inhibitors show limited clinical activity in osteosarcoma. Each of three patients provided two samples from the same tumor site.

Paper-wide results and their limitations: TCR productive clonality was higher in the immune-hot C3 cluster than the cold C1 cluster but still low overall. Matched blood was collected from only two patients, alongside the frozen tumor specimens. About 5 cases had a single hyperexpanded clone dominating the repertoire, and all had fewer than 100 T-cell clonotypes. Productive TCR clonality was low overall, averaging around 0.082 with a maximum of roughly 0.3, suggesting limited T-cell clonal expansion. The clonality benchmarks were taken from external normal skin and healthy peripheral blood data instead of from matched normal tissue. Sample size was not determined by any statistical method, because osteosarcoma is rare and all possible samples were collected.

The sequence derives from a human donor with osteosarcoma. Input material: osteosarcoma tumor tissue from the lung.

At the DNA level, the sequence is TGTGCCTGGAGTGTACAAGGCAAAGATTCCAATCAGCCCCAGCATTTT. Translated, this gives CAWSVQGKDSNQPQHF. Recombination connected TRBV30 to TRBJ1-5, with the D gene uncertain. The V and J ends are trimmed by 0 bases and 3 bases, leaving 15 bases between them. Counted from cysteine to phenylalanine, this CDR3 has 16 amino acids. The only DNA kept is the CDR3, 48 bases in frame from the first base. Sequences GTSNPN (CDR1) and SVGIG (CDR2) are obtained from the germline V gene (reference sequence).